The 26 T cell receptor beta chains given below trace back to one sample, sequenced in a study of CXCR3-negative and CXCR3-positive naive CD8 T cells. Researchers prepared the TRB cDNA libraries using 5' RACE with UMI labels. Reanalyzing the 5' RACE reads, TCRdb keeps one entry per CDR3 protein, without DNA. The clone table shows tens of thousands of distinct CDR3 sequences, with the ten largest holding 1.6%. The specimen sequenced was naive CXCR3- CD8+ T cells from blood. The subset: CD45RO-CCR7+CD27+CD95- naive CD8+ T cells lacking CXCR3 (TNR3-). Receptor source: a human donor in good health. Some clones in this sample may be carry-over from other donors' samples.

The chain recombines TRBV7-2 with TRBJ2-7; absent DNA, TCRdb's TRBD1 call cannot be checked. The germline gives CDR1 SGHTA, CDR2 FQGNSA. This CDR3 region has 14 residues. CDR3 amino acids: CASRPTGGYQEQYF.

The chain carries TRBV7-9 and TRBJ1-1; TCRdb's assignment of TRBD1 cannot be checked, as there is no DNA. Germline values: CDR1 SEHNR, CDR2 FQNEAQ (reference sequence). The length of the CDR3 is 15 residues. The CDR3: CASSLSRTGNTEAFF.

V and J are TRBV12-3 or TRBV12-4 and TRBJ2-2; TCRdb reports TRBD2, a call that lacks DNA to check it against. CDR3 length equals 15 residues. CDR3 sequence reads: CASNRLAGGAGELFF.

CDR3 in amino acids: CATGLAGNTGELFF. V usage is TRBV7-9 and J usage is TRBJ2-2; checking the TCRdb D call of TRBD2 is not possible without DNA. Germline values: CDR1 SEHNR, CDR2 FQNEAQ (reference sequence). This CDR3 comprises 14 residues.

The chain couples TRBV7-9 to TRBJ2-4; checking the TCRdb D call of TRBD1 is not possible without DNA. This CDR3 has 12 amino acids. From germline, CDR1 is SEHNR and CDR2 FQNEAQ (reference sequence). CDR3 sequence: CASTPPLNIQYF.

The rearrangement links TRBV6-4 to TRBJ2-2; the D gene TCRdb calls, TRBD2, cannot be checked with no DNA. CDR1 is MRHNA and CDR2 is SNTAGT in the germline V gene. The CDR3 runs to 14 residues. Here the CDR3 reads CASSEGTSTGELFF.

The rearrangement links TRBV14 to TRBJ2-7; TCRdb lists TRBD2, though no DNA is available to test this call. Germline V gives CDR1 SGHDN, CDR2 FVKESK. The CDR3 has 15 amino acids. The CDR3 protein is CASSQVAGGPYEQYF. Based on the CDR3 plus reference TRBV14 and TRBJ2-7, the full variable domain is EAGVTQFPSHSVIEKGQTVTLRCDPISGHDNLYWYRRVMGKEIKFLLHFVKESKQDESGMPNNRFLAERTGGTYSTLKVQPAELEDSGVYFCASSQVAGGPYEQYFGPGTRLTVT.

This chain uses TRBV5-1 with TRBJ2-1; with no DNA, the TCRdb D assignment of TRBD1 cannot be verified. Germline V CDR1 and CDR2: SGHRS, YFSETQ. This CDR3 has 14 amino acids. The CDR3 region is CASRWTAEYNEQFF.

The CDR3 is CATSRDWGGRLDEQYF. The chain recombines TRBV15 with TRBJ2-7; TCRdb returns TRBD1, unconfirmable since there is no DNA. Per germline, CDR1 LNHNV and CDR2 YYDKDF (reference sequence). The CDR3 is 16 amino acids.

The chain couples TRBV20-1 to TRBJ2-7. CDR3 length: 13 amino acids. Germline CDR1 reads DFQATT; CDR2 reads SNEGSKA (reference sequence). CDR3 sequence: CSARNVRNYEQYF.

This sequence joins TRBV29-1 and TRBJ2-4; TCRdb outputs TRBD2, but without DNA this stays unchecked. The CDR3 consists of 16 residues. The germline V gene has CDR1 SQVTM and CDR2 ANQGSEA. CDR3: CSVEGLAGLAKNIQYF.

V is TRBV7-6 and J is TRBJ2-7; TCRdb's D call of TRBD1 is untestable without DNA. Germline CDR1 reads SGHVS; CDR2 reads FNYEAQ. This CDR3 comprises 15 residues. The CDR3 sequence is CASSLNRGHSYEQYF. Full variable domain (outside the CDR3, taken from reference TRBV7-6 and TRBJ2-7): GAGVSQSPRYKVTKRGQDVALRCDPISGHVSLYWYRQALGQGPEFLTYFNYEAQQDKSGLPNDRFSAERPEGSISTLTIQRTEQRDSAMYRCASSLNRGHSYEQYFGPGTRLTVT.

The chain's CDR3 is CASSLNNEQFF. This chain connects TRBV6-2 or TRBV6-3 to TRBJ2-1. CDR1 is MNHEY, CDR2 SVGEGT, per germline. This CDR3 contains 11 residues.

According to its frequency, this clonotype is medium-sized (0.01 to 0.1%). The V and J genes are TRBV7-6 and TRBJ1-2; without DNA, the TCRdb call of TRBD1 cannot be checked. CDR1 and CDR2 (germline): SGHVS, FNYEAQ. The CDR3 length is 14 residues. CDR3 loop: CASSPGTANYGYTF.

J is TRBJ2-7 and V is TRBV6-6; there is no DNA to check the TCRdb D call of TRBD1. The CDR3 is 12 residues long. Per germline, CDR1 MNHNY and CDR2 SVGAGI (reference sequence). The CDR3 loop is CASSYDRAEQYF.

The chain is built from TRBV5-5 and TRBJ1-1; the TCRdb call, TRBD1, lacks DNA for checking. The CDR3 totals 13 residues. Germline V gene sequence: CDR1 SGHKS, CDR2 YYEKEE (reference sequence). The CDR3 region is CASSLVGGDPAFF.

This rearrangement joins TRBV28 to TRBJ2-7; the D gene TCRdb calls, TRBD2, cannot be checked with no DNA. Germline CDR1 is MDHEN and CDR2 is SYDVKM. The CDR3 spans 19 residues. CDR3 residues: CASRPRVPGLAGEAGEQYF. Together with reference TRBV28 and TRBJ2-7, the CDR3 gives the full variable domain: DVKVTQSSRYLVKRTGEKVFLECVQDMDHENMFWYRQDPGLGLRLIYFSYDVKMKEKGDIPEGYSVSREKKERFSLILESASTNQTSMYLCASRPRVPGLAGEAGEQYFGPGTRLTVT.

The chain combines TRBV29-1 with TRBJ2-2. This CDR3 has 12 amino acids. CDR1 is SQVTM, CDR2 ANQGSEA, per germline. The CDR3 spells CSVFQNTGELFF.

V gene TRBV20-1 combines with J gene TRBJ1-2. The CDR3 contains 15 residues. CDR1 and CDR2 (germline): DFQATT, SNEGSKA (reference sequence). CDR3: CSARDPIGANYGYTF.

Its frequency marks this clonotype as medium-sized. The chain joins TRBV4-1 to TRBJ2-7; lacking DNA, the TRBD1 call made by TCRdb goes unchecked. CDR3 length: 14 amino acids. Germline V gives CDR1 MGHRA, CDR2 YSYEKL. Here the CDR3 reads CASSQGTDLYEQYF.

This chain joins TRBV5-5 and TRBJ2-3; the D call from TCRdb, TRBD1, cannot be confirmed without DNA. The CDR3 extends over 15 amino acids. Germline CDR1 and CDR2: SGHKS and YYEKEE (reference sequence). CDR3 protein: CASSPTGTTWDTQYF.

The genes are TRBV12-3 or TRBV12-4 and TRBJ2-7; TCRdb lists TRBD1, though no DNA is available to test this call. This CDR3 region has 14 residues. CDR3 sequence: CASSRRTGDYEQYF.

V is TRBV13 and J is TRBJ1-2. Per the germline V gene, CDR1 is PRHDT and CDR2 is FYEKMQ (reference sequence). This CDR3 region has 12 residues. The CDR3: CASSLRGSGYTF.

The chain carries TRBV29-1 and TRBJ2-1; as DNA is missing, the TRBD1 call by TCRdb cannot be tested. The germline CDR1 and CDR2 sequences are SQVTM and ANQGSEA. The CDR3 loop spans 12 amino acids. The CDR3 loop reads CSVEDRVDEQFF.

The CDR3: CASSFEGNTGELFF. The rearrangement links TRBV7-3 to TRBJ2-2; TCRdb gives TRBD2 as the D gene, but with no DNA this cannot be confirmed. This CDR3 has 14 residues. Germline V gene sequence: CDR1 SGHTA, CDR2 FQGTGA.

Its frequency marks this clonotype as medium-sized. The V and J genes are TRBV7-8 and TRBJ2-3. Germline V gene data show CDR1 as SGHVS and CDR2 as FQNEAQ. The CDR3 has 15 amino acids. CDR3 amino acids: CASSLIDSTTDTQYF.